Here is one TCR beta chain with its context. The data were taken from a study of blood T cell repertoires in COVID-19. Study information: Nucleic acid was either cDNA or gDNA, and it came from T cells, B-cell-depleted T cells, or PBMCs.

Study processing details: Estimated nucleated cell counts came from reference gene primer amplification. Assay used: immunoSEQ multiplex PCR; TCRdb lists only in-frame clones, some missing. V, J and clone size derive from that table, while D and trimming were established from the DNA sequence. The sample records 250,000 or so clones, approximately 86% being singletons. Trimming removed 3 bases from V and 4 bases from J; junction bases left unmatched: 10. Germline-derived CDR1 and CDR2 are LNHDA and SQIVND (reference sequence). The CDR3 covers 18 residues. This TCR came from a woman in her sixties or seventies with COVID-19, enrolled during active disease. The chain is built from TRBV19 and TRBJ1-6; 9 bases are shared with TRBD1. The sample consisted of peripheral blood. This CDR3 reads CASSIRPTGGGYNSPLHF. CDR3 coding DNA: TGTGCCAGTAGTATCCGCCCGACAGGGGGGGGTTATAATTCACCCCTCCACTTT.